This TCR beta chain is drawn from a study of T cell responses to AZD1222 COVID-19 vaccine. On this clone itself: The antigen is not known.

Method: immunoSEQ multiplex PCR; TCRdb's copy keeps in-frame clones and lacks some. Of about 110,000 clones in the sample, about 85% are singletons; the top ten hold around 3%. Study results and caveats: Scientists sampled the repertoires only once the peak T cell response had passed. White British donors predominated, females outnumbered males, and clonal diversity was possibly underestimated.

From germline, CDR1 is SGHDT and CDR2 YYEEEE. The V end was cut by 2 bases, the J end by 6 bases, with 17 bases between. The CDR3 spans 16 residues. The starting material was peripheral blood, obtained on day 0 of AZD1222 vaccination. This sequence was found in an adult in good health. The chain uses TRBV5-6 and TRBJ2-2; perhaps TRBD1 as D (6 bases). CDR3 nucleotides: TGTGCCAGCAGCTTAGGAACAGGGATGGTTGCCGGGGAGCTGTTTTTT. Amino acids: CASSLGTGMVAGELFF.